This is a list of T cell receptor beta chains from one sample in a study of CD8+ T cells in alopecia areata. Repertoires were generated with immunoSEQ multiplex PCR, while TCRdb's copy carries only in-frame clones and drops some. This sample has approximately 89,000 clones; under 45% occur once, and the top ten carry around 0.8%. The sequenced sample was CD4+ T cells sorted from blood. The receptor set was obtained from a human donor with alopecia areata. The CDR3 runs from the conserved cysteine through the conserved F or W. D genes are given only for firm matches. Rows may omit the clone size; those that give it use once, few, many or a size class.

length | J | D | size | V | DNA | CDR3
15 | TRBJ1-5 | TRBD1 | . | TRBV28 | TGTGCCAGCGACTCAGGGGGGCATGACAATCAGCCCCAGCATTTT | CASDSGGHDNQPQHF
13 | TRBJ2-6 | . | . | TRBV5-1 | TGCGCCAGTCGGGACTCTGGGGCCAACGTCCTGACTTTC | CASRDSGANVLTF
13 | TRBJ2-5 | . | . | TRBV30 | TGTGCCTGGAGTGGTCCACGCCAAGAGACCCAGTACTTC | CAWSGPRQETQYF
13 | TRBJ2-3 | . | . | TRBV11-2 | TGTGCCAGCAAAATCAGGGGCACAGATACGCAGTATTTT | CASKIRGTDTQYF
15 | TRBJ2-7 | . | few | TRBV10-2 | TGCGCCAGCAGTGGGTTACCGCCCGGGACCTACGAGCAGTACTTC | CASSGLPPGTYEQYF
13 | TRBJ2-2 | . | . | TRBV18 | TGTGCCAGCTCACCACCGAACACCGGGGAGCTGTTTTTT | CASSPPNTGELFF
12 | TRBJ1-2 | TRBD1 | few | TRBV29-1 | TGCAGCGTTGGGGGGACAGGGTATGGCTACACCTTC | CSVGGTGYGYTF
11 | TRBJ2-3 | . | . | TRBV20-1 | TGCAGTGCTTGGCGCACAGATACGCAGTATTTT | CSAWRTDTQYF
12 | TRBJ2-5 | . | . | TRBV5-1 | TGCGCCAGCAGCTTGGATTATGAGACCCAGTACTTC | CASSLDYETQYF
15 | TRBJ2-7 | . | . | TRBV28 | TGTGCCAGCAGAGCCGGAGGACGCTTGGGTTACGAGCAGTACTTC | CASRAGGRLGYEQYF
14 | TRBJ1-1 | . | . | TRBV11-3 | TGTGCCAGCAGCCCCGGGGGGTACAACACTGAAGCTTTCTTT | CASSPGGYNTEAFF
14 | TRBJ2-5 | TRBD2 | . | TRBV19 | TGTGCCAGTCTAGCGGACTGGAGGCTAGAGACCCAGTACTTC | CASLADWRLETQYF
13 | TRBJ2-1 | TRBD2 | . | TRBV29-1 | TGCAGCGTTGTTAGCGGGGGGATCAATGAGCAGTTCTTC | CSVVSGGINEQFF
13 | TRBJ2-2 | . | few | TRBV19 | TGTGCCAGTTGGTCAGATAACACCGGGGAGCTGTTTTTT | CASWSDNTGELFF
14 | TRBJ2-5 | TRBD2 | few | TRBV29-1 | TGCAGCGTTGCTCTCCTAGCGGGAGGAGAGACCCAGTACTTC | CSVALLAGGETQYF
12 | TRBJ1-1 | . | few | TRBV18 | TGTGCCAGCTTCAGGGAGAACACTGAAGCTTTCTTT | CASFRENTEAFF
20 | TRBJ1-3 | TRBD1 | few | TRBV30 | TGTGCCTGGAAATTACAAACCGGGACAGGGCGCCTTCACTCTGGAAACACCATATATTTT | CAWKLQTGTGRLHSGNTIYF
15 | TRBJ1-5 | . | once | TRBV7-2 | TGTGCCAGCAGCTTATCGACAGAGGGCAATCAGCCCCAGCATTTT | CASSLSTEGNQPQHF
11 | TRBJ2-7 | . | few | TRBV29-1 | TGCAGCGTCGCCGGTACCTACGAGCAGTACTTC | CSVAGTYEQYF
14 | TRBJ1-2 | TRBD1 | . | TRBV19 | TGTGCCAGTAGTCAAGGGACAGTTTCTAATGGCTACACCTTC | CASSQGTVSNGYTF
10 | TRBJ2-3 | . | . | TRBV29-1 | TGCAGCGCCGGGACAGATACGCAGTATTTT | CSAGTDTQYF
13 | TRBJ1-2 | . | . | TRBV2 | TGTGCCAGCAGTGCGTTCACAGCCTATGGCTACACCTTC | CASSAFTAYGYTF
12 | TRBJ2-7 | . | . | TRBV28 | TGTGCCAGCAGTTTATCCAGCCCCGAGCAGTACTTC | CASSLSSPEQYF
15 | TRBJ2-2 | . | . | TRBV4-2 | TGTGCCAGCAGCCAAGAGGGGGGGAACACCGGGGAGCTGTTTTTT | CASSQEGGNTGELFF
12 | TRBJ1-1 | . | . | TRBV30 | TGTGCCTGGAGTCCAGAGTTGACTGAAGCTTTCTTT | CAWSPELTEAFF
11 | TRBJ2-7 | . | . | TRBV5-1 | TGCGCCAGCAGCTTGCGTAACGAGCAGTACTTC | CASSLRNEQYF